Listed below are T cell receptor beta chains from one sample, sequenced in a study of T cells in Graves' hyperthyroidism and ophthalmopathy. MiXCR was run by TCRdb on the multiplex PCR reads, yielding one entry per CDR3 protein. The table shows 500,000 to 650,000 distinct CDR3 sequences, with more than 12% occurring only once. What was sequenced was blood. These receptors came from a woman between 45 and 65 years old with Graves' ophthalmopathy. CDR3s include the opening cysteine and the closing phenylalanine or tryptophan. The order of the fields is V gene, J gene, CDR3 protein.

v_gene: TRBV6-2/TRBV6-3; j_gene: TRBJ1-1; CDR3aa: CASRQAAEAFF
v_gene: TRBV24-1; j_gene: TRBJ2-3; CDR3aa: CATSVWGDTQYF
v_gene: TRBV20-1; j_gene: TRBJ2-1; CDR3aa: CSARPGQGGYNEQFF
v_gene: TRBV4-2; j_gene: TRBJ1-3; CDR3aa: CASSQDRRDSGNTIYF
v_gene: TRBV28; j_gene: TRBJ2-3; CDR3aa: CAGRRQNTQYF
v_gene: TRBV28; j_gene: TRBJ2-2; CDR3aa: CASREQQGGTGELFF
v_gene: TRBV6-1; j_gene: TRBJ2-1; CDR3aa: CASSLRGGKAEVEQFF
v_gene: TRBV6-1; j_gene: TRBJ2-4; CDR3aa: CASVHATKNIQYF
v_gene: TRBV2; j_gene: TRBJ2-1; CDR3aa: CASRGLAGGPEQFF
v_gene: TRBV5-1; j_gene: TRBJ2-1; CDR3aa: CASSYTSGIPYNEQFF
v_gene: TRBV29-1; j_gene: TRBJ1-2; CDR3aa: CSVDKRGGYTF
v_gene: TRBV5-1; j_gene: TRBJ2-2; CDR3aa: CASSLTGGAFTGELFF
v_gene: TRBV6-2/TRBV6-3; j_gene: TRBJ2-5; CDR3aa: CASSYLGTSGQETQYF
v_gene: TRBV9; j_gene: TRBJ2-2; CDR3aa: CASSGTVPFTGELFF
v_gene: TRBV19; j_gene: TRBJ1-5; CDR3aa: CASSPGLNSNQPQHF
v_gene: TRBV4-3; j_gene: TRBJ1-5; CDR3aa: CASSQTSDSNQPQHF
v_gene: TRBV5-1; j_gene: TRBJ2-5; CDR3aa: CASSLLAGDETQYF
v_gene: TRBV10-3; j_gene: TRBJ2-2; CDR3aa: CAIKVGTTNTGELFF
v_gene: TRBV3-1; j_gene: TRBJ2-2; CDR3aa: CASSPKFGPGGELFF
v_gene: TRBV3-1; j_gene: TRBJ1-4; CDR3aa: CASGQTGAGEKLFF
v_gene: TRBV18; j_gene: TRBJ2-2; CDR3aa: CASSPVLPSSTGELFF
v_gene: TRBV24-1; j_gene: TRBJ2-5; CDR3aa: CATSDLSGLETQYF
v_gene: TRBV7-8; j_gene: TRBJ2-7; CDR3aa: CASSTGTSGTYEQYF
v_gene: TRBV5-1; j_gene: TRBJ2-1; CDR3aa: CASSLAPGTRSNEQFF
v_gene: TRBV7-3; j_gene: TRBJ2-3; CDR3aa: CASSWGGDYTVTQYF
v_gene: TRBV7-9; j_gene: TRBJ2-7; CDR3aa: CASSLDGKPYEQYF